The T cell receptor beta chain under discussion was sequenced for a study of control samples from healthy donors and cancer patients. Trimming took 4 bases from V and 3 from J, leaving 9 bases between them. This CDR3 contains 13 residues. The V gene's germline CDR1 is LGHDT and CDR2 YNNKEL (reference sequence). TCRdb's copy holds only in-frame clones and misses some; the assay was immunoSEQ multiplex PCR. The sample carries more than 150,000 clones, roughly 90% recorded once. The rearrangement uses TRBV3-1 (or the pseudogene TRBV3-2) and TRBJ1-2; tentatively, D is TRBD1 (5 bases). Input material: blood. The source of this sequence is a woman aged 30 to 39 in good health. The CDR3 DNA sequence: TGTGCCAGCAGCCGCAGGGTGGACTATGGCTACACCTTC. Translated, it gives CASSRRVDYGYTF.